This T cell receptor beta chain originates from a study of blood T cell repertoires in COVID-19 (dated by TCRdb to the early 2020s). At the level of the whole study: Samples from collaborators originated in the United States, Italy and Spain and spanned both the acute and convalescent phases of COVID-19. The prospective study material was composed of cDNA or gDNA derived from T cells, B-cell-depleted T cells, or PBMCs. The dataset comprised deeply sampled blood TCRbeta repertoires from subjects exposed to, actively infected with, or recovered from COVID-19. The repertoires were released in a freely available public database intended as a resource for research on the immune response to SARS-CoV-2. The samples were drawn from the first 160 participants of the ongoing ImmuneRACE study and from over 950 subjects provided by 6 global collaborators. Sample metadata almost always included a de-identified subject ID, COVID-19 status, age in years and sex. Where HLA class I and class II types were available, the types were taken from metadata supplied by the sample provider, not from assay-based typing. Overall study results and their limits: Clinical and demographic metadata were provided uncurated, with the amount varying by source and participant.

The immunoSEQ Assay, a bias-controlled multiplex PCR, was used to amplify TCRbeta CDR3 regions from genomic DNA. The original pipeline was this. The number of nucleated cells in each sample was estimated by amplification of reference gene primers within the assay. Sequence reads were collapsed and filtered to measure the absolute abundance of every unique TCRbeta CDR3 rearrangement. For each sample, productive Simpson clonality was calculated as the square root of Simpson's diversity index over productive rearrangements. As stored in TCRdb, this immuneACCESS dataset retains in-frame rearrangements with V and J assigned. A fraction of the clones does not appear; measured against another copy, unresolved V genes explain less than half of the discrepancy, and the remainder lacks a known reason. That table is the source of V, J and clone size, and D and trimming were worked out from the DNA. For this sample there are some 48,000 clones; more than 85% appear just once. The ten top clones hold more than 0.8% of the sample.

Points on this clone: No cognate antigen has been identified for it. No base quality information exists; no much larger clone differs at one position.

One collaborating source in Seattle enrolled patients during active infection and followed them longitudinally through the course of disease. Each collaborating institution followed its own protocols to collect whole blood in K2EDTA tubes. For TCRbeta analysis, collaborators shipped samples in one of three forms: frozen whole blood, isolated PBMCs, or DNA extracted from either of those sample types. The specimen was peripheral blood. The sequence came from a man aged 55-75 years with COVID-19, enrolled during active disease.

The CDR3 protein sequence reads: CASSLVQQGAETQYF. The base sequence is TGTGCCAGCAGTTTAGTTCAGCAAGGGGCAGAGACCCAGTACTTC. The V and J segments used are TRBV27 and TRBJ2-5; TRBD1 is a weak D gene call, 5 bases matching. The CDR3 runs 15 residues from the cysteine to the phenylalanine. CDR3 DNA only is kept here, 45 bases in frame from base 1. CDR1 and CDR2 (MNHEY, SMNVEV) derive from the germline V gene (reference sequence). The germline ends are 14 bases apart after V is trimmed by 2 bases and J by 4 bases.